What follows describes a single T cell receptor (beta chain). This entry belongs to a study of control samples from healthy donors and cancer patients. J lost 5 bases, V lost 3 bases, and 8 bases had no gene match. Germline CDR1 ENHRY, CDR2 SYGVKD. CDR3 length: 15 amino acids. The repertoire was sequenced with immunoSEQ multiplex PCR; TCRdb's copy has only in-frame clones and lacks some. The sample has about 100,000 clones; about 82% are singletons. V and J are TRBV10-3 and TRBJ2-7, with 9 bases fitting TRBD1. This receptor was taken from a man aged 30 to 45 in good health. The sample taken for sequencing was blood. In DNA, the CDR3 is TGTGCCATCAGTGAAAGGGACAGGGACATCCACGAGCAGTACTTC. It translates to CAISERDRDIHEQYF.